These 21 T cell receptor beta chains share one sample of origin, sequenced in a study of T cell repertoires in ileal Crohn's disease. Sequencing was performed with immunoSEQ multiplex PCR; in TCRdb, only in-frame clones are kept and a portion is missing. The sample holds about 62,000 clones; approximately 91% are singletons and the top ten take roughly 2%. Time point denoted: neoterminal ileum biopsy at postoperative endoscopy, about 6 months after surgery. Sequencing used ileal tissue. Receptors were obtained from an adult with Crohn's disease.

The chain joins TRBV5-6 to TRBJ1-1, with 10 bases identical to TRBD1. From germline, CDR1 is SGHDT and CDR2 YYEEEE. This CDR3 has 15 amino acids. The ends lost 0 bases at V and 5 bases at J; junction bases unmatched: 4. Written as DNA, the CDR3 is TGTGCCAGCAGCTTGGGGGACAGGGGTCGAACTGAAGCTTTCTTT. It translates to CASSLGDRGRTEAFF.

V usage is TRBV2 and J usage is TRBJ1-1; D gene uncertain. There are 14 residues in the CDR3. With 5 bases removed from V and 1 base from J, the gap between germline ends came to 11 bases. Germline CDR1 reads SNHLY; CDR2 reads FYNNEI. The DNA of the CDR3 is TGTGCCAGCAGTATGGCACCCCGGAACACTGAAGCTTTCTTT. Translated: CASSMAPRNTEAFF.

The J gene is TRBJ2-5, the V gene TRBV9, with a tentative D call TRBD1 (6 bases). This CDR3 spans 15 amino acids. Germline V lookup: CDR1 SGDLS, CDR2 YYNGEE. V lost 1 base and J lost 2, with 12 bases in between. The CDR3 nucleotides read TGTGCCAGCAGCGTACTACAGGGTTGGCAAGAGACCCAGTACTTC. As protein: CASSVLQGWQETQYF.

The CDR3 spells CASSLLTGENYGYTF. In DNA form, the CDR3 reads TGTGCCAGCAGTTTATTGACAGGGGAGAACTATGGCTACACCTTC. The V gene is TRBV28, the J gene TRBJ1-2; 8 nucleotides match TRBD1. V lost 1 base and J lost 2; bases outside the gene matches: 3. Germline V gene sequence: CDR1 MDHEN, CDR2 SYDVKM. The CDR3 length is 15 residues.

The chain joins TRBV13 to TRBJ2-7, with 9 bases fitting TRBD1. There are 16 residues in the CDR3. From germline, CDR1 is PRHDT and CDR2 FYEKMQ (reference sequence). V lost 4 bases to trimming and J lost 2 bases; unmatched junction nucleotides: 9. This chain's CDR3 is CASSWTSGTGTYEQYF. The CDR3 region has the DNA TGTGCCAGCAGCTGGACTTCCGGGACAGGGACCTACGAGCAGTACTTC.

This clone was seen once. The V and J genes are TRBV11-2 and TRBJ2-3, with D perhaps TRBD2 (6 bases). Germline V gene data show CDR1 as SGHAT and CDR2 as FQNNGV. The V end lost 5 bases, the J end lost 2 bases, and 17 bases lay between the germline ends. This CDR3 region has 16 residues. The DNA of the CDR3 is TGTGCCAGCAGCCCACGGGCCGGGACTTTCACAGATACGCAGTATTTT. Translation gives CASSPRAGTFTDTQYF.

This sequence joins TRBV19 and TRBJ2-1; D may be TRBD2 (7 bases). Trimming left V 8 bases short and J 2 bases short, with 13 bases between. The CDR3 has 14 residues. CDR1 and CDR2 (germline): LNHDA, SQIVND (reference sequence). DNA of the CDR3: TGTGCCAGTGTGGGCGGGGGCCCCTACAATGAGCAGTTCTTC. This codes for CASVGGGPYNEQFF.

This clone was picked up one time. V is TRBV6-1 and J is TRBJ1-1; 8 positions agree with TRBD1. CDR1 MNHNS and CDR2 SASEGT come from the germline V gene. The CDR3 is made up of 15 amino acids. J lost 3 bases, V lost 5 bases, and 8 bases had no gene match. The CDR3 reads CASSKRDRRDTEAFF. CDR3 DNA: TGTGCCAGCAGTAAGAGGGACAGGCGAGACACTGAAGCTTTCTTT.

V gene TRBV7-9 combines with J gene TRBJ1-2; TRBD1 aligns across 9 bases. Germline-derived CDR1 and CDR2 are SEHNR and FQNEAQ (reference sequence). V lost 7 bases to trimming and J lost 3 bases; unmatched junction nucleotides: 3. The CDR3 is made up of 13 amino acids. This chain's CDR3 is CASTTGGDYGYTF. In DNA form, the CDR3 reads TGTGCCAGCACGACAGGGGGTGACTATGGCTACACCTTC.

This chain connects TRBV19 to TRBJ1-2; TRBD1 matches at 7 bases. V was pared by 10 bases and J by 2 bases, with 10 bases of the junction left unmatched. CDR3 size: 14 residues. CDR1 is LNHDA and CDR2 is SQIVND in the germline V gene (reference sequence). CDR3 nucleotides: TGTGCCACCGTGGCTGGGACAGACAACTATGGCTACACCTTC. This encodes CATVAGTDNYGYTF. Filled out from reference TRBV19 and TRBJ1-2, the complete variable domain reads DGGITQSPKYLFRKEGQNVTLSCEQNLNHDAMYWYRQDPGQGLRLIYYSQIVNDFQKGDIAEGYSVSREKKESFPLTVTSAQKNPTAFYLCATVAGTDNYGYTFGSGTRLTVV.

The chain has TRBV5-8 and TRBJ2-2, with TRBD1 matching 8 bases. The CDR3 totals 15 residues. Losses at the gene ends were 4 bases for V and 9 bases for J; bases not matched to a gene: 11. From germline, CDR1 is SGHTS and CDR2 YDEGEE. The CDR3 nucleotides are TGTGCCAGCAGCCCGCCGGGACAGGATTATCGGGAGCTGTTTTTT. Amino acids: CASSPPGQDYRELFF.

The genes are TRBV11-2 and TRBJ1-2; 7 nucleotides align to TRBD1. This CDR3 contains 14 residues. J was trimmed by 5 bases and V by 0 bases; bases with no gene match: 3. Per the germline V gene, CDR1 is SGHAT and CDR2 is FQNNGV. Written as DNA, the CDR3 is TGTGCCAGCAGCTTAGACAGGGGGACATATGGCTACACCTTC. Translated, it gives CASSLDRGTYGYTF. Full variable domain (rest looked up from reference TRBV11-2 and TRBJ1-2): EAGVAQSPRYKIIEKRQSVAFWCNPISGHATLYWYQQILGQGPKLLIQFQNNGVVDDSQLPKDRFSAERLKGVDSTLKIQPAKLEDSAVYLCASSLDRGTYGYTFGSGTRLTVV.

The chain couples TRBV4-1 to TRBJ2-5; 15 bases align to TRBD2. J was trimmed by 5 bases and V by 5 bases; bases with no gene match: 9. The CDR3 is 17 amino acids. Germline values: CDR1 MGHRA, CDR2 YSYEKL. The CDR3: CASSIGLAGGQGETQYF. CDR3 DNA: TGCGCCAGCAGCATAGGACTAGCGGGGGGGCAGGGGGAGACCCAGTACTTC.

The rearrangement links TRBV5-6 to TRBJ2-7, with D unclear. The CDR3 has 12 residues. Germline CDR1 reads SGHDT; CDR2 reads YYEEEE. Trimming left V 0 bases short and J 2 bases short, with 3 bases between. This CDR3 reads CASSLDTYEQYF. The DNA of the CDR3 is TGTGCCAGCAGCTTGGACACCTACGAGCAGTACTTC.

The rearrangement uses TRBV28 and TRBJ2-2, with 8 bases aligning to TRBD2. Trimming at V came to 7 bases and at J to 3 bases, leaving 19 bases not matched to a gene. CDR1 and CDR2 (germline): MDHEN, SYDVKM. The CDR3 totals 19 residues. The CDR3 region has the DNA TGTGCCAGCACCCTCTTCTTTCAGCGGGGGATATCGGACACCGGGGAGCTGTTTTTT. Translation: CASTLFFQRGISDTGELFF.

The CDR3 DNA reads TGTGCCAGCAGTTATTACATCACAGATACGCAGTATTTT. Its protein is CASSYYITDTQYF. The rearrangement joins TRBV27 to TRBJ2-3; D gene ambiguous. The CDR3 length is 13 residues. The germline gives CDR1 MNHEY, CDR2 SMNVEV (reference sequence). V lost 4 bases to trimming and J lost 2 bases, with 7 bases between them.

This clone was recorded once. At one end the junction does not follow the germline gene, possibly because of a read error. The chain employs TRBV6-1 and TRBJ2-1; 10 bases agree with TRBD2. In germline, CDR1 is MNHNS, CDR2 SASEGT. CDR3 length: 13 amino acids. The CDR3 is CASQGPSGRRSLF. The CDR3 nucleotides are TGTGCCAGCCAGGGGCCTAGCGGGAGACGGTCCCTCTTC.

The chain couples TRBV18 to TRBJ2-2; 9 bases are a match to TRBD1. Germline CDR1 KGHSH, CDR2 LQKENI. This CDR3 is built from 15 residues. With 3 bases clipped from V and 7 bases from J, the junction kept 6 bases outside the gene matches. DNA of the CDR3: TGTGCCAGCTCACCCATACAGGGGGCTTACGGGGAGCTGTTTTTT. It encodes CASSPIQGAYGELFF.

The V call is TRBV12-5, the J call TRBJ2-7; 9 bases match TRBD2. The trim removed 5 bases at V and 0 bases at J, leaving 2 bases unmatched. CDR1 is LGHNT, CDR2 FRNRAP, per germline. The CDR3 has 14 residues. The CDR3 sequence is CASGISGSSYEQYF. In DNA, the CDR3 is TGTGCTAGTGGTATTAGCGGGAGCTCCTACGAGCAGTACTTC.

The gene calls are TRBV28 and TRBJ1-1, with D unclear. CDR3 length: 11 amino acids. Germline-derived CDR1 and CDR2 are MDHEN and SYDVKM. V lost 7 bases to trimming and J lost 1 base, with 4 bases between them. The CDR3: CASIQNTEAFF. The CDR3 DNA is TGTGCCAGCATACAGAACACTGAAGCTTTCTTT.

The V and J genes are TRBV10-3 and TRBJ1-1; no reliable D call. V was trimmed by 6 bases and J by 0 bases, leaving 11 bases between them. Germline-derived CDR1 and CDR2 are ENHRY and SYGVKD. The CDR3 runs 14 residues. CDR3: CAIRVRDVNTEAFF. CDR3 bases: TGTGCCATCAGGGTGCGGGATGTGAACACTGAAGCTTTCTTT.